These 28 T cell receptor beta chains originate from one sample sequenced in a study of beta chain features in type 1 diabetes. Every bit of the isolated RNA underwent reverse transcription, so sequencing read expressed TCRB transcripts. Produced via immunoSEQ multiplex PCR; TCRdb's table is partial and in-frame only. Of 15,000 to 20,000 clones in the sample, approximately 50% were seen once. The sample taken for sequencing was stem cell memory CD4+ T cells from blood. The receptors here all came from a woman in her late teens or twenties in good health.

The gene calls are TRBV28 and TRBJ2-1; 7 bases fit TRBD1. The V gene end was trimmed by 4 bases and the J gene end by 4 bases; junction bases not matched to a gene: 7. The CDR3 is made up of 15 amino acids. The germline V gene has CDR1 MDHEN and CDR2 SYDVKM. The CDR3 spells CASSSTGLGYNEQFF. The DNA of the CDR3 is TGTGCCAGCAGTTCGACAGGGTTGGGGTACAATGAGCAGTTCTTC.

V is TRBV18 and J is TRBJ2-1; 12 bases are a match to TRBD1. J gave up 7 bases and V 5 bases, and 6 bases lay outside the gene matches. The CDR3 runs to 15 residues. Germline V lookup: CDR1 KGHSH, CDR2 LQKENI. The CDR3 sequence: CASSTGQGAGNEQFF. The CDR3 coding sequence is TGTGCCAGCTCAACGGGACAGGGGGCTGGTAATGAGCAGTTCTTC.

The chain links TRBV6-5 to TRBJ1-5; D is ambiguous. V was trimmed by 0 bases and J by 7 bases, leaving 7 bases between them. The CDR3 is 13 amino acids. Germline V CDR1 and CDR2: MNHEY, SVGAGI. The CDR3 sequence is CASSYSQSQPQHF. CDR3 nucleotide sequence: TGTGCCAGCAGTTACTCGCAGTCGCAGCCCCAGCATTTT.

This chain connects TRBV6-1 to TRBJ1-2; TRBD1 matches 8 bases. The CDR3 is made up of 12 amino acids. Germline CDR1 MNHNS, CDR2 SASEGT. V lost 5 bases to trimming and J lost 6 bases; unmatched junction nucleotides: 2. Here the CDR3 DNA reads TGTGCCAGCAGTTTCAGGGGGCATGGCTACACCTTC. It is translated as CASSFRGHGYTF.

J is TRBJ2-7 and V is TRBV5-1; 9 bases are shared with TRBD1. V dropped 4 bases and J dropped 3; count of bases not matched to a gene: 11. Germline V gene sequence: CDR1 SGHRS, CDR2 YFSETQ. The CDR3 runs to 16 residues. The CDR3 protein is CASSDAIPGQGYEQYF. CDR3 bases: TGCGCCAGCAGCGACGCAATACCGGGACAGGGCTACGAGCAGTACTTC.

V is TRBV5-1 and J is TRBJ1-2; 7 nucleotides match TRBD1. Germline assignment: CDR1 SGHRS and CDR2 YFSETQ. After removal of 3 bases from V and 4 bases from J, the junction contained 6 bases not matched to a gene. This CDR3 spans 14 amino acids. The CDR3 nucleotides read TGCGCCAGCAGCTCCGCGACAGGGTTCTATGGCTACACCTTC. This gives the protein CASSSATGFYGYTF.

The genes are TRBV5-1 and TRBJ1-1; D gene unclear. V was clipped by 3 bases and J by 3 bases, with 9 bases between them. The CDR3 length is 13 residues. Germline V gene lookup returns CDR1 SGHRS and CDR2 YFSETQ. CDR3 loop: CASSYQADTEAFF. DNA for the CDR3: TGCGCCAGCAGCTACCAAGCGGACACTGAAGCTTTCTTT.

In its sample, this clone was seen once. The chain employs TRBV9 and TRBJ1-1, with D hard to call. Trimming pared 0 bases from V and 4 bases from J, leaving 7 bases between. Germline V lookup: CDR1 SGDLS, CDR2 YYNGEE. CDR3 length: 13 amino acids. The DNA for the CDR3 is TGTGCCAGCAGCGTAGGTGGCAGCACTGAAGCTTTCTTT. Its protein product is CASSVGGSTEAFF.

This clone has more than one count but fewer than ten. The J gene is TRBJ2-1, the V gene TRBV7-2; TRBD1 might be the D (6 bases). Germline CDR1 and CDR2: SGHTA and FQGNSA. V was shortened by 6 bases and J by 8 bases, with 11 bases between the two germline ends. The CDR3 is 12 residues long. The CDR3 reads CASSLTGYEQFF. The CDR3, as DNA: TGTGCCAGCAGTCTTACAGGGTATGAGCAGTTCTTC.

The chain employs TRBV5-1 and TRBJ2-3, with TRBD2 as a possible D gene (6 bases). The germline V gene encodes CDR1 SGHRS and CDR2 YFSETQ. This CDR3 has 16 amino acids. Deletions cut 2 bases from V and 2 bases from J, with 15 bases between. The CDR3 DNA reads TGCGCCAGCAGCTTTAGCGGAAGAGGGACCACAGATACGCAGTATTTT. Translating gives CASSFSGRGTTDTQYF. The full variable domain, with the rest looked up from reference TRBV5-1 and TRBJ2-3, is KAGVTQTPRYLIKTRGQQVTLSCSPISGHRSVSWYQQTPGQGLQFLFEYFSETQRNKGNFPGRFSGRQFSNSRSEMNVSTLELGDSALYLCASSFSGRGTTDTQYFGPGTRLTVL.

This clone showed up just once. The CDR3 nucleotides read TGCGCCAGCAGCCAAGATGGACTAGCGGGGTACCAAGAGACCCAGTACTTC. It yields the protein CASSQDGLAGYQETQYF. The rearrangement links TRBV4-1 to TRBJ2-5; 12 bases map to TRBD2. Germline values: CDR1 MGHRA, CDR2 YSYEKL. The V gene end was trimmed by 0 bases and the J gene end by 0 bases; junction bases not matched to a gene: 2. This CDR3 contains 17 residues.

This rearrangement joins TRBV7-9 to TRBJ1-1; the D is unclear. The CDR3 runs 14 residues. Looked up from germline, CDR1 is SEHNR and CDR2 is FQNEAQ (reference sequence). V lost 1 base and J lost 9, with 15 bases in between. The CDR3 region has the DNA TGTGCCAGCAGCTTAGGCCTTTGGGAGCGTAAAGCTTTCTTT. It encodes CASSLGLWERKAFF.

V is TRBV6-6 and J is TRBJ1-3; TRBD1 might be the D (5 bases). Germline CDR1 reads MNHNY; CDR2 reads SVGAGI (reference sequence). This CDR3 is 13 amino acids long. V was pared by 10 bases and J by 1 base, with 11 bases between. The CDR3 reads CATKTDSGNTIYF. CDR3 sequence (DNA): TGTGCCACAAAGACAGATTCTGGAAACACCATATATTTT.

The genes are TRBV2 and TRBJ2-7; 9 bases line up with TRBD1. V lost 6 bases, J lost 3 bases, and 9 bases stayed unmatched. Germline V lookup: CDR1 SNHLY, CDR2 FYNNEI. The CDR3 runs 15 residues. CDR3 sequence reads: CASSENRGQRYEQYF. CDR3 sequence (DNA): TGTGCCAGCAGCGAAAACAGGGGGCAACGCTACGAGCAGTACTTC.

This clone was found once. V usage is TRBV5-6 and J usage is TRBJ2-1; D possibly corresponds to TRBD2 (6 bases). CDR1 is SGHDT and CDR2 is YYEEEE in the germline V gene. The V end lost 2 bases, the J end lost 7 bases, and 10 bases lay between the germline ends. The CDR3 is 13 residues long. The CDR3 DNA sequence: TGTGCCAGCAGCTTCGGTCGGGGGAATGAGCAGTTCTTC. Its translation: CASSFGRGNEQFF. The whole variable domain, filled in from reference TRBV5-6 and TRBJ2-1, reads DAGVTQSPTHLIKTRGQQVTLRCSPKSGHDTVSWYQQALGQGPQFIFQYYEEEERQRGNFPDRFSGHQFPNYSSELNVNALLLGDSALYLCASSFGRGNEQFFGPGTRLTVL.

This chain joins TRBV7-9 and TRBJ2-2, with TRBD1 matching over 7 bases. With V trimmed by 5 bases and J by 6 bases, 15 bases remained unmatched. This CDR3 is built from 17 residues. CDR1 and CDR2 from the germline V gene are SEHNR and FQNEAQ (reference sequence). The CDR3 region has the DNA TGTGCCAGCAGCCCCCGTAACAGCTTGACAGGGTCCGGGGAGCTGTTTTTT. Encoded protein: CASSPRNSLTGSGELFF.

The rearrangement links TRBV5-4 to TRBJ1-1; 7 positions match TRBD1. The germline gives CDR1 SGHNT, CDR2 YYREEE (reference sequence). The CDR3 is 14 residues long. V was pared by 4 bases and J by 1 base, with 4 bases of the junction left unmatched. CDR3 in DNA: TGTGCCAGCAGCCGGTGGACAGGGAACACTGAAGCTTTCTTT. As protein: CASSRWTGNTEAFF. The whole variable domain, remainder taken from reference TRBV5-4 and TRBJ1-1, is ETGVTQSPTHLIKTRGQQVTLRCSSQSGHNTVSWYQQALGQGPQFIFQYYREEENGRGNFPPRFSGLQFPNYSSELNVNALELDDSALYLCASSRWTGNTEAFFGQGTRLTVV.

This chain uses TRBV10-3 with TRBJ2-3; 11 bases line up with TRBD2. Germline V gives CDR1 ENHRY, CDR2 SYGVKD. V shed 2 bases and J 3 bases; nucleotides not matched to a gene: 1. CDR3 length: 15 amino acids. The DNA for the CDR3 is TGTGCCATCAGTGAGACTAGCGGGGGTACAGATACGCAGTATTTT. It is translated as CAISETSGGTDTQYF.

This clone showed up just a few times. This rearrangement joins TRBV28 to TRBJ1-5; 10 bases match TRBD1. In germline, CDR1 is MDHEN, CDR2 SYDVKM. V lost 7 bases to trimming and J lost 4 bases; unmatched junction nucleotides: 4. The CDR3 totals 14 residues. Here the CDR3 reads CASTQGQGNQPQHF. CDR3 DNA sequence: TGTGCCAGCACCCAGGGACAGGGGAATCAGCCCCAGCATTTT. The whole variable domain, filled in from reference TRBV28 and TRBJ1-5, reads DVKVTQSSRYLVKRTGEKVFLECVQDMDHENMFWYRQDPGLGLRLIYFSYDVKMKEKGDIPEGYSVSREKKERFSLILESASTNQTSMYLCASTQGQGNQPQHFGDGTRLSIL.

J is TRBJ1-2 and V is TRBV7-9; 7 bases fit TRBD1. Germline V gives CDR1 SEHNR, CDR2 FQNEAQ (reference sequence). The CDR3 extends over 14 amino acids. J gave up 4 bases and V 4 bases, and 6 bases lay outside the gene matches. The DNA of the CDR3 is TGTGCCAGCAGCTCAACCGGGACAGTCTATGGCTACACCTTC. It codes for CASSSTGTVYGYTF.

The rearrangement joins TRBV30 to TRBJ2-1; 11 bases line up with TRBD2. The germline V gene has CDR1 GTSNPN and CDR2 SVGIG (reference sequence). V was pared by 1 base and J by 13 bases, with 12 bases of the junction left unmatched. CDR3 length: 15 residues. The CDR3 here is CAWSGASGLAEGQFF. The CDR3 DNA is TGTGCCTGGAGTGGGGCTTCGGGACTAGCGGAAGGACAGTTCTTC.

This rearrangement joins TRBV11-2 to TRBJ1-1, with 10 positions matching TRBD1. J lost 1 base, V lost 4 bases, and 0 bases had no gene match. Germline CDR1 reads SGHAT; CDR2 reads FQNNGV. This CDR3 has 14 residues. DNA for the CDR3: TGTGCCAGCAGCTGGGACAGGGGGAACACTGAAGCTTTCTTT. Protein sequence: CASSWDRGNTEAFF. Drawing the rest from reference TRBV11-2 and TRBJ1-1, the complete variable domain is EAGVAQSPRYKIIEKRQSVAFWCNPISGHATLYWYQQILGQGPKLLIQFQNNGVVDDSQLPKDRFSAERLKGVDSTLKIQPAKLEDSAVYLCASSWDRGNTEAFFGQGTRLTVV.

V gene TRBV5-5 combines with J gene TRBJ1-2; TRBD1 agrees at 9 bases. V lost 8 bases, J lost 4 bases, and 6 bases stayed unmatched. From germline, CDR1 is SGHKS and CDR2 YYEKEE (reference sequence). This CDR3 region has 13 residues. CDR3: CASRQGESYGYTF. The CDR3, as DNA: TGTGCCAGTCGACAGGGGGAAAGCTATGGCTACACCTTC.

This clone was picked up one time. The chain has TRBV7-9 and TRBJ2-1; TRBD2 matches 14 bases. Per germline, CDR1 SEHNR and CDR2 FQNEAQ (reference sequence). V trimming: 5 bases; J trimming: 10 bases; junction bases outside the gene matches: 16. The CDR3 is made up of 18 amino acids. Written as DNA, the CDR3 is TGTGCCAGCAGCGGGAGAAGTCGAGCGGGACTAGCGGGAGCCGAGCAGTTCTTC. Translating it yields CASSGRSRAGLAGAEQFF.

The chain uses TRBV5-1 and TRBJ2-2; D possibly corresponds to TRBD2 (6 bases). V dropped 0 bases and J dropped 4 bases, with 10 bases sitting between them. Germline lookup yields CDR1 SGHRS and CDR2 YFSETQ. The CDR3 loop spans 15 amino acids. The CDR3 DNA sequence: TGCGCCAGCAGCTTGGAGCGGGTCGTCACCGGGGAGCTGTTTTTT. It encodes CASSLERVVTGELFF.

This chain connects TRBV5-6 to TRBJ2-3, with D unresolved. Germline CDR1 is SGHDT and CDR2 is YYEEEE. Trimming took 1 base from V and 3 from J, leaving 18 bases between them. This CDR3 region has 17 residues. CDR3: CASSLPPLFSQTDTQYF. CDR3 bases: TGTGCCAGCAGCTTGCCTCCCCTATTTTCACAGACAGATACGCAGTATTTT. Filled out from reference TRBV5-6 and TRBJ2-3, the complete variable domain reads DAGVTQSPTHLIKTRGQQVTLRCSPKSGHDTVSWYQQALGQGPQFIFQYYEEEERQRGNFPDRFSGHQFPNYSSELNVNALLLGDSALYLCASSLPPLFSQTDTQYFGPGTRLTVL.

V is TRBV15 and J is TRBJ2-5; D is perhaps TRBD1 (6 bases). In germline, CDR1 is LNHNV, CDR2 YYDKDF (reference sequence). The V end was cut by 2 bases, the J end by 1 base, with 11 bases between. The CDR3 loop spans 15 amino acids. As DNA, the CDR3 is TGTGCCACCAGCAGATTCTGGACAGTCCAAGAGACCCAGTACTTC. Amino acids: CATSRFWTVQETQYF.

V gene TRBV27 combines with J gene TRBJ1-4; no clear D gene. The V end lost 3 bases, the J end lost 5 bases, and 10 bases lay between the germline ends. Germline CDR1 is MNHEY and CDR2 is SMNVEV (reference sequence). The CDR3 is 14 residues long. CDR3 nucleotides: TGTGCCAGCAGTTTTAGTGTTTACAATGAAAAACTGTTTTTT. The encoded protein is CASSFSVYNEKLFF.